This T cell receptor (beta chain) was recorded in a study of blood T cell repertoires in COVID-19. The wider study: The samples span acute and convalescent COVID-19 from the United States, Italy and Spain. PBMCs, B-cell-depleted T cells, or T cells were the source of the cDNA or gDNA that made up the material.

J gave up 0 bases and V 7 bases, and 5 bases lay outside the gene matches. This CDR3 is 15 amino acids long. Germline V gene lookup returns CDR1 MDHEN and CDR2 SYDVKM. Authors' methods: Amplifying reference gene primers gave estimates of nucleated cell counts. The repertoire was sequenced with immunoSEQ multiplex PCR; TCRdb's copy has only in-frame clones and lacks some. V, J and clone size derive from that table, while D and trimming were established from the DNA sequence. The sample includes 200,000 to 250,000 clones, approximately 84% of them seen just once. The V gene is TRBV28, the J gene TRBJ2-2; TRBD2 matches 7 bases. What was sequenced was peripheral blood. This clonotype was sampled from an elderly man with acute or convalescent COVID-19. The chain's CDR3 is CASTRGGSNTGELFF. DNA of the CDR3: TGTGCCAGCACGCGCGGGGGTTCGAACACCGGGGAGCTGTTTTTT. Full variable domain (outside the CDR3, taken from reference TRBV28 and TRBJ2-2): DVKVTQSSRYLVKRTGEKVFLECVQDMDHENMFWYRQDPGLGLRLIYFSYDVKMKEKGDIPEGYSVSREKKERFSLILESASTNQTSMYLCASTRGGSNTGELFFGEGSRLTVL.